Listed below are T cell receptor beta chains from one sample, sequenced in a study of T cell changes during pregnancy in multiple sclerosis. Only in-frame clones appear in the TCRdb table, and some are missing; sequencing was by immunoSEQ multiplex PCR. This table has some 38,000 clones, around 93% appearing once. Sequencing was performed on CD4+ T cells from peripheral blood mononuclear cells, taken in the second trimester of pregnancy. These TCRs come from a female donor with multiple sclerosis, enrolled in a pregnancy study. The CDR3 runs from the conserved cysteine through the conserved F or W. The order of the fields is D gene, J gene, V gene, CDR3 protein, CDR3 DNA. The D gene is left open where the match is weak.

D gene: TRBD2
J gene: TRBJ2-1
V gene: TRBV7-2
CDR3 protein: CASSLEFSGRRNEQFF
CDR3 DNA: TGTGCCAGCAGCTTAGAGTTTAGCGGGAGAAGGAATGAGCAGTTCTTC

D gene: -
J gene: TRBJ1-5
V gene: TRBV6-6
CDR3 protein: CASSYGQTDSNQPQHF
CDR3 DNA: TGTGCCAGCAGTTACGGGCAGACGGATAGCAATCAGCCCCAGCATTTT

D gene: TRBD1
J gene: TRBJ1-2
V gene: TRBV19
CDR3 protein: CASSIVGGNYGYTF
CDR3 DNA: TGTGCCAGTAGTATAGTAGGGGGCAACTATGGCTACACCTTC

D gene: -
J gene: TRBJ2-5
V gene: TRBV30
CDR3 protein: CAWSGRSKETQYF
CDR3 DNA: TGTGCCTGGAGTGGACGGAGCAAAGAGACCCAGTACTTC

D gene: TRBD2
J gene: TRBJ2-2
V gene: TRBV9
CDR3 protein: CASSLLAGGSNTGELFF
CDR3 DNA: TGTGCCAGCAGTTTACTAGCGGGGGGTTCGAACACCGGGGAGCTGTTTTTT

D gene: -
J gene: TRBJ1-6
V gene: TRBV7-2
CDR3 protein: CASSLRGGNDNSPLHF
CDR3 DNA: TGTGCCAGCAGCTTACGGGGTGGCAATGATAATTCACCCCTCCACTTT

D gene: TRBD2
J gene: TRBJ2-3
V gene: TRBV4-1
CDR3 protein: CASSQETTGGRADTQYF
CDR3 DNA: TGCGCCAGCAGCCAAGAGACGACGGGAGGGCGGGCAGATACGCAGTATTTT

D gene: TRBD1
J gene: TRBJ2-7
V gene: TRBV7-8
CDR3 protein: CASSGRTGTNYEQYF
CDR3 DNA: TGTGCCAGCAGCGGTCGGACAGGGACAAACTACGAGCAGTACTTC

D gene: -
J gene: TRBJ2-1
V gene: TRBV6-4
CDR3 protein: CASSDNPAGSYNEQFF
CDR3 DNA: TGTGCCAGCAGTGATAATCCAGCGGGCTCCTACAATGAGCAGTTCTTC

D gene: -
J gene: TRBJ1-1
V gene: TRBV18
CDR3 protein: CASSPLPADSLVGEAFF
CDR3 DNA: TGTGCCAGCTCACCACTCCCGGCAGACTCGTTAGTGGGTGAAGCTTTCTTT